Each of the 8 T cell receptor beta chains below was sequenced from the same sample in a study of identical twins. Via MiXCR, TCRdb re-called the 5' RACE reads, giving one row per CDR3 protein. This table holds approximately 470,000 distinct CDR3 sequences, around 14% found once. The sample was also linked to a second study, of yellow fever vaccine responses in identical twins.

The sample comprised CD4+ T cells sorted from blood. The receptors derive from a woman under 30 in good health.

V usage is TRBV4-3 and J usage is TRBJ1-6, with D possibly matching TRBD1 (6 bases). The CDR3 is made up of 13 amino acids. Trimming removed 8 bases from V and 4 bases from J, with 9 bases in between. CDR1 is LGHNA and CDR2 is YSLEER in the germline V gene. The CDR3 DNA follows: TGCGCCAGCGCCCAGGGGTATAATTCACCCCTCCACTTT. Translating it yields CASAQGYNSPLHF.

This clonotype turned up a few times. The genes are TRBV28 and TRBJ2-7; the match to TRBD1 covers 9 bases. V lost 1 base, J lost 3 bases, and 7 bases stayed unmatched. This CDR3 is built from 16 residues. CDR1 is MDHEN and CDR2 is SYDVKM in the germline V gene. This CDR3 is CASSLLGGTGSYEQYF. For the CDR3, the DNA is TGTGCCAGCAGTTTATTAGGGGGGACAGGGAGCTACGAGCAGTACTTC.

This clonotype showed up just a few times. This chain joins TRBV12-3 or TRBV12-4 and TRBJ2-3; 8 bases line up with TRBD2. The CDR3 runs 19 residues. The J segment lost 2 bases and the V segment lost 5 bases, leaving 18 bases of the junction unmatched. The chain's CDR3 is CASSPGRIPSGRDTDTQYF. CDR3 nucleotide sequence: TGTGCCAGCAGTCCCGGACGTATCCCGAGCGGGAGAGACACAGATACGCAGTATTTT.

This clonotype was counted ten times or more. The chain links TRBV3-1 to TRBJ2-7; D call uncertain. Trimming pared 1 base from V and 2 bases from J, leaving 9 bases between. The CDR3 extends over 14 amino acids. From germline, CDR1 is LGHDT and CDR2 YNNKEL (reference sequence). CDR3 protein: CASSQGAKTYEQYF. For the CDR3, the DNA is TGTGCCAGCAGCCAAGGGGCGAAGACCTACGAGCAGTACTTC.

V usage is TRBV20-1 and J usage is TRBJ2-3; D unresolved. The V end was cut by 4 bases, the J end by 2 bases, with 19 bases between. CDR1 is DFQATT and CDR2 is SNEGSKA in the germline V gene (reference sequence). The CDR3 spans 16 residues. The CDR3 reads CSATSSPRTYTDTQYF. As DNA, the CDR3 is TGCAGTGCTACCAGCTCGCCCCGCACTTACACAGATACGCAGTATTTT.

This clonotype was observed a handful of times. The chain joins TRBV5-1 to TRBJ2-5; weak D call: TRBD1 (6 bases). The V and J ends lost 4 bases and 5 bases respectively, with 18 bases between them. CDR1 and CDR2 from the germline V gene are SGHRS and YFSETQ. CDR3 length equals 15 residues. The CDR3 reads CASSRDRPLGETQYF. The CDR3 nucleotides read TGCGCCAGCAGCCGAGACAGGCCCTTGGGGGAGACCCAGTACTTC.

This clonotype was picked up a small number of times. The chain joins TRBV7-9 to TRBJ2-1, with 10 positions matching TRBD2. CDR1 and CDR2 from the germline V gene are SEHNR and FQNEAQ (reference sequence). Unmatched junction bases numbered 3, after V lost 3 bases and J lost 7 bases. The CDR3 sequence is 14 residues long. The CDR3 region is CASSFLAGVNEQFF. Here the CDR3 DNA reads TGTGCCAGCAGCTTTCTAGCGGGAGTTAATGAGCAGTTCTTC.

The chain uses TRBV2 and TRBJ2-1; 8 positions match TRBD2. The CDR3 has 13 residues. Germline CDR1 is SNHLY and CDR2 is FYNNEI. The trim removed 11 bases at V and 5 bases at J, leaving 8 bases unmatched. Written as DNA, the CDR3 is TGTGCCGGAGGACTAGCCGAACACAATGAGCAGTTCTTC. Translation: CAGGLAEHNEQFF. Together with reference TRBV2 and TRBJ2-1, the CDR3 gives the full variable domain: EPEVTQTPSHQVTQMGQEVILRCVPISNHLYFYWYRQILGQKVEFLVSFYNNEISEKSEIFDDQFSVERPDGSNFTLKIRSTKLEDSAMYFCAGGLAEHNEQFFGPGTRLTVL.